This TCR beta chain appears in the sequencing data of a study of blood T cell repertoires in COVID-19. Study-wide background: The origin of the acute and convalescent COVID-19 samples was the United States, Italy and Spain. PBMCs, B-cell-depleted T cells, or T cells were the source of the cDNA or gDNA that made up the material.

Only one count was recorded for this clone. In the authors' workflow: Reference gene primer amplification yielded estimated nucleated cell counts. Sequencing used immunoSEQ multiplex PCR; TCRdb keeps in-frame clones, though not all of them. For V, J and clone size, that table is used; D and trimming come from the DNA. This table holds about 64,000 clones, 80% to 95% found once. The CDR3 has 13 amino acids. Germline CDR1 is SGHVS and CDR2 is FQNEAQ. Trimming took 5 bases from V and 12 from J, leaving 19 bases between them. Sequenced: peripheral blood. This TCR was recovered from a woman of 80 years or more with active COVID-19. The rearrangement uses TRBV7-8 and TRBJ1-2, with a possible D match to TRBD1 (5 bases). The CDR3 here is CASSPRGIGANTF. The CDR3 region has the DNA TGTGCCAGCAGCCCGCGGGGGATAGGGGCTAACACCTTC.